The rows below give T cell receptor beta chains drawn from one sample of a study of blood T cell repertoires in COVID-19. Repertoires were generated with immunoSEQ multiplex PCR, while TCRdb's copy carries only in-frame clones and drops some. The sample yields fewer than 450,000 clones, over 80% seen once. Sequenced sample: peripheral blood. All receptors come from a woman aged 50 to 65 with COVID-19, enrolled during active disease. CDR3s include the opening cysteine and the closing phenylalanine or tryptophan. A D gene is named only where the DNA matches it firmly. The size of a clone is reported for some rows only, either as once, few or many, or as a class for expanded clones.

clone_size d_call j_call v_call cdr3_aa cdr3_nt
NA NA TRBJ2-1 TRBV19 CASSTQVRNEQFF TGTGCCAGTAGTACACAGGTTAGGAATGAGCAGTTCTTC
NA NA TRBJ2-7 TRBV5-6 CASSLRGGTYEQYF TGTGCCAGCAGCTTGCGCGGCGGAACCTACGAGCAGTACTTC
NA NA TRBJ1-1 TRBV4-1 CASSQEAGMVSEAFF TGCGCCAGCAGCCAAGAGGCAGGGATGGTCTCTGAAGCTTTCTTT
NA NA TRBJ2-5 TRBV30 CAWSVRRPTRTAPEETQYF TGTGCCTGGAGTGTACGGAGGCCAACGCGGACAGCACCTGAAGAGACCCAGTACTTC
NA NA TRBJ1-2 TRBV7-2 CASSSGQPLNYGYTF TGTGCCAGCAGCTCCGGACAGCCCCTTAACTATGGCTACACCTTC
NA TRBD2 TRBJ2-7 TRBV27 CASSSSSGVREQYF TGTGCCAGCAGTTCCTCGAGCGGGGTTCGGGAGCAGTACTTC
NA TRBD1 TRBJ2-2 TRBV10-2 CASSTATGAGELFF TGCGCCAGCAGTACCGCCACAGGGGCCGGGGAGCTGTTTTTT
NA NA TRBJ2-2 TRBV18 CASSSTNTGELFF TGTGCCAGCTCATCAACGAACACCGGGGAGCTGTTTTTT
few TRBD1 TRBJ1-4 TRBV7-9 CASSTTGAGEKLFF TGTGCCAGCAGCACGACAGGGGCCGGTGAAAAACTGTTTTTT
NA NA TRBJ1-1 TRBV18 CASSPIGGYTEAFF TGTGCCAGCTCACCAATTGGCGGATACACTGAAGCTTTCTTT
NA NA TRBJ2-1 TRBV4-3 CASSQDQTGAREGEQFF TGCGCCAGCAGCCAAGATCAAACGGGAGCGCGCGAGGGTGAGCAGTTCTTC
NA TRBD1 TRBJ2-3 TRBV11-3 CASSPRDRGVVDTQYF TGTGCCAGCAGCCCGCGGGACAGGGGGGTTGTAGATACGCAGTATTTT
NA NA TRBJ2-5 TRBV29-1 CSVLRDNLKQETQYF TGCAGCGTTCTAAGGGACAACCTGAAGCAAGAGACCCAGTACTTC
NA NA TRBJ1-6 TRBV5-6 CASSLEYSRRTLHF TGTGCCAGCAGCTTGGAGTACAGCCGACGCACCCTCCACTTT
few NA TRBJ1-1 TRBV7-2 CASSLALATEAFF TGTGCCAGCAGCTTAGCTCTGGCCACTGAAGCTTTCTTT
NA NA TRBJ1-5 TRBV6-5 CASRIDTSVGPQHF TGTGCCAGCAGGATAGACACATCCGTGGGGCCCCAGCATTTT
NA TRBD1 TRBJ1-6 TRBV7-6 CASSPRTGGPAIQALHF TGTGCCAGCAGCCCCCGGACAGGTGGTCCCGCCATTCAAGCCCTCCACTTT
once TRBD1 TRBJ1-1 TRBV24-1 CATSRQGPSGTEAFF TGTGCCACCAGTCGACAGGGGCCCTCCGGCACTGAAGCTTTCTTT
once TRBD2 TRBJ2-7 TRBV20-1 CSASRLAGVGNEQYF TGCAGTGCTAGTCGGCTAGCGGGAGTAGGTAACGAGCAGTACTTC
once TRBD2 TRBJ2-3 TRBV2 CASSPRVAGLDTQYF TGTGCCAGCAGCCCTCGGGTAGCGGGACTGGATACGCAGTATTTT
NA NA TRBJ2-1 TRBV24-1 CATSDPSYNEQFF TGTGCCACCAGTGACCCGTCCTACAATGAGCAGTTCTTC
NA NA TRBJ1-3 TRBV5-3 CARSSGEAGNTIYF TGTGCCAGAAGCTCGGGGGAGGCCGGAAACACCATATATTTT
NA NA TRBJ2-7 TRBV5-4 CASSFWAFSYEQYF TGTGCCAGCAGCTTCTGGGCTTTCTCCTACGAGCAGTACTTC
few TRBD1 TRBJ1-5 TRBV29-1 CSVGTDFSNQPQHF TGCAGCGTCGGGACAGACTTTAGCAATCAGCCCCAGCATTTT
NA NA TRBJ2-3 TRBV9 CASSELRLTDTQYF TGTGCCAGCAGCGAGCTGAGACTCACAGATACGCAGTATTTT
NA TRBD1 TRBJ2-3 TRBV5-8 CASSLELGQAMWTQYF TGTGCCAGCAGCTTGGAATTGGGACAGGCCATGTGGACGCAGTATTTT
few NA TRBJ2-2 TRBV24-1 CATSASGFNTGELFF TGTGCCACCAGTGCATCGGGGTTCAACACCGGGGAGCTGTTTTTT
NA NA TRBJ1-3 TRBV30 CAWSVPTGVRNTIYF TGTGCCTGGAGTGTCCCGACAGGAGTTCGGAACACCATATATTTT
once TRBD1 TRBJ1-5 TRBV6-2/TRBV6-3 CASSYITGGSNQPQHF TGTGCCAGCAGTTACATAACAGGGGGTAGCAATCAGCCCCAGCATTTT
NA TRBD2 TRBJ2-7 TRBV9 CASSVVGLAGDEQYF TGTGCCAGCAGCGTAGTAGGGCTAGCGGGAGACGAGCAGTACTTC
once NA TRBJ2-2 TRBV5-1 CASFTANTGELFF TGCGCCAGCTTCACAGCGAACACCGGGGAGCTGTTTTTT
few TRBD2 TRBJ2-3 TRBV4-2 CASSPIPGGQYF TGTGCCAGCAGTCCTATTCCGGGGGGGCAGTATTTT
NA TRBD1 TRBJ2-1 TRBV2 CASRIQGAFNEQFF TGTGCCAGCAGGATACAGGGGGCCTTCAATGAGCAGTTCTTC
few TRBD1 TRBJ1-4 TRBV30 CAWSTRTGEKLFF TGTGCCTGGAGTACCCGGACAGGTGAAAAACTGTTTTTT
NA NA TRBJ2-1 TRBV5-4 CASSPSYNEQFF TGTGCCAGCAGCCCTAGCTACAATGAGCAGTTCTTC
NA NA TRBJ1-5 TRBV11-2 CASSLGQYNQPQHF TGTGCCAGCAGCTTAGGACAGTATAATCAGCCCCAGCATTTT
few NA TRBJ2-4 TRBV20-1 CSASTFDGRGLAKNIQYF TGCAGTGCTAGTACATTTGACGGCAGGGGCTTGGCCAAAAACATTCAGTACTTC
NA TRBD1 TRBJ1-1 TRBV19 CASRPGQGASAFF TGTGCCAGTAGACCGGGACAGGGGGCTAGTGCTTTCTTT